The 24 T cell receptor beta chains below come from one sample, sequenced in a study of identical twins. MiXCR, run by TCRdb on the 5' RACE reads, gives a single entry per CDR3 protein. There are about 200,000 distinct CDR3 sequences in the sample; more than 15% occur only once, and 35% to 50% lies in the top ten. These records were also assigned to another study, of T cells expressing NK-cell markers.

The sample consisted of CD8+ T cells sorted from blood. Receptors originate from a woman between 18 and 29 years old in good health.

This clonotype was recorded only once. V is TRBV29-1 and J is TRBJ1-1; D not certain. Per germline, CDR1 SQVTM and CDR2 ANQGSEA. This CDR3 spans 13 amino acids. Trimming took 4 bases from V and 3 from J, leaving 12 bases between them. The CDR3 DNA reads TGCAGCGTTGTGCACCTAAAGGACACTGAAGCTTTCTTT. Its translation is CSVVHLKDTEAFF.

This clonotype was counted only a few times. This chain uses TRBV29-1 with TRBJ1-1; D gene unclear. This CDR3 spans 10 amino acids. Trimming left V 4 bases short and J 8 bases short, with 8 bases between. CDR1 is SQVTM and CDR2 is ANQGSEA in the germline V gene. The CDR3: CSVVGQEAFF. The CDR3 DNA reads TGCAGCGTTGTAGGGCAAGAAGCTTTCTTT.

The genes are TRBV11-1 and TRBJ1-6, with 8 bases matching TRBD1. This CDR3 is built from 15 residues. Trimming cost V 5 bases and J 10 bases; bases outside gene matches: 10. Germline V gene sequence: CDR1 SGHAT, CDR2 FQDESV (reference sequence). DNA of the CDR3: TGTGCCAGCAGCGCTGGACAGGGCGGGAGGTCACCCCTCCACTTT. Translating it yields CASSAGQGGRSPLHF.

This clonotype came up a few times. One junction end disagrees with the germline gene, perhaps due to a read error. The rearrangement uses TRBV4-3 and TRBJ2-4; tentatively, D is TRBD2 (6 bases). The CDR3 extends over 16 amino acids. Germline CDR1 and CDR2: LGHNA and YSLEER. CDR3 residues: CASSQWEGTHSIGKDF. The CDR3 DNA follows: TGCGCCAGCAGCCAGTGGGAAGGGACTCATTCAATCGGAAAGGACTTC.

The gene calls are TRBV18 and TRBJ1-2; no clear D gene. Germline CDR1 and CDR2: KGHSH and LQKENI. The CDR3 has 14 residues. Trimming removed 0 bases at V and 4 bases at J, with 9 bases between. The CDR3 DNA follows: TGTGCCAGCTCACCACCGTCAGACCCCTATGGCTACACCTTC. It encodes CASSPPSDPYGYTF.

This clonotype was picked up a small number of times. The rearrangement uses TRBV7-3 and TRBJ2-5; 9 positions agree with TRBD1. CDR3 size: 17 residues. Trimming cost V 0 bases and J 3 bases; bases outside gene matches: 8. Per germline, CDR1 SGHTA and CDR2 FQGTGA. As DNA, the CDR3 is TGTGCCAGCAGCTTAACGTATCCGGGACAGGGCAAAGAGACCCAGTACTTC. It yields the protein CASSLTYPGQGKETQYF.

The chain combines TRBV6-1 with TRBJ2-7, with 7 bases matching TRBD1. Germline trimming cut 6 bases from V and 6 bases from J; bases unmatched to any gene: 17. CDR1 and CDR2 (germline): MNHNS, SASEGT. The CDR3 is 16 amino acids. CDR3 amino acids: CASRPTRDRARSEQYF. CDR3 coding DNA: TGTGCCAGCAGACCGACCCGGGACAGAGCTAGGAGCGAGCAGTACTTC.

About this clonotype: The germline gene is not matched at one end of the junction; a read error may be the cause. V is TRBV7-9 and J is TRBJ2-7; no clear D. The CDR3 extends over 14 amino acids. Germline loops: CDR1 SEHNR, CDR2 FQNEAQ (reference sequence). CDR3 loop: CAGSWTDHSYEQYF. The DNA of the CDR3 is TGTGCCGGCAGTTGGACGGACCATTCCTACGAGCAGTACTTC.

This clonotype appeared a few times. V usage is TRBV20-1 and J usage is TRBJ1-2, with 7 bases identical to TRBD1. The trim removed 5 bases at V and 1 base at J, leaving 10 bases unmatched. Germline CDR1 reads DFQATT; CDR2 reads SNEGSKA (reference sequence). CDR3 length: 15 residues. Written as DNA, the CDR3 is TGCAGTGCTCCGCCTCGGACAGGCCTTAACTATGGCTACACCTTC. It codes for CSAPPRTGLNYGYTF.

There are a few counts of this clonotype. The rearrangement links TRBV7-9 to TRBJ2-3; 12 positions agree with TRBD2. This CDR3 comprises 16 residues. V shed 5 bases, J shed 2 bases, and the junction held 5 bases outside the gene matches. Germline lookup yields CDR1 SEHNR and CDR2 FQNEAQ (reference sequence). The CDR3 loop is CASSPGTSGHTDTQYF. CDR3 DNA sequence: TGTGCCAGCAGCCCCGGGACTAGCGGGCACACAGATACGCAGTATTTT.

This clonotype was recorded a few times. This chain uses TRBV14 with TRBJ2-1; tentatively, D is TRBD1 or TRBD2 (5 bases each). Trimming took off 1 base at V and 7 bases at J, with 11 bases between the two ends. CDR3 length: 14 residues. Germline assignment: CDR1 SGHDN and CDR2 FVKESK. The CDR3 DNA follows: TGTGCCAGCAGCCAAGGAGGGACGTTTAATGAGCAGTTCTTC. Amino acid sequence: CASSQGGTFNEQFF.

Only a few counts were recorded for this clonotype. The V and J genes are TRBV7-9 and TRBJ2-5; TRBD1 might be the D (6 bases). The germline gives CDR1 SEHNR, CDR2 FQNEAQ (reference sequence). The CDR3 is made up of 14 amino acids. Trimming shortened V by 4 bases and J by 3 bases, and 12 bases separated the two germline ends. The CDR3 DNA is TGTGCCAGCAGCTCGTCCGGGACAAAAGAGACCCAGTACTTC. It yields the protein CASSSSGTKETQYF.

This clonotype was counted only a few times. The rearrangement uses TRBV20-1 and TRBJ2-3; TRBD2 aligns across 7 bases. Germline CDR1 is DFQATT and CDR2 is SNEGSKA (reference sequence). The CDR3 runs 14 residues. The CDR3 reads CRIPAGPSTDTQYF. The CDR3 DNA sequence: TGCAGAATCCCAGCGGGGCCTAGCACAGATACGCAGTATTTT.

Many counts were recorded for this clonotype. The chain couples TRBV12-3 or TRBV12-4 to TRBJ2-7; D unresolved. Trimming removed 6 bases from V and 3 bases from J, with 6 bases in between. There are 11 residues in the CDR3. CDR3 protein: CASSQNYEQYF. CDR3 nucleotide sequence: TGTGCCAGCAGCCAAAACTACGAGCAGTACTTC.

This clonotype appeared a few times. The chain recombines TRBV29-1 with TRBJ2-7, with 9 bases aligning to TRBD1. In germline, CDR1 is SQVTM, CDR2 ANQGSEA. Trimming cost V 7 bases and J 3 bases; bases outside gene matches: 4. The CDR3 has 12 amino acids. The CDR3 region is CSAGDRDYEQYF. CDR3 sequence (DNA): TGCAGCGCTGGGGACAGGGACTACGAGCAGTACTTC.

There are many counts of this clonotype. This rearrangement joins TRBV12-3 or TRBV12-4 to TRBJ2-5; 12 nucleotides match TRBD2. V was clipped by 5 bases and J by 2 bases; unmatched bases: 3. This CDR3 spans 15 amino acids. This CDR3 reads CASSGLAGQQETQYF. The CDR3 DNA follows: TGTGCCAGCAGTGGACTAGCGGGGCAACAAGAGACCCAGTACTTC.

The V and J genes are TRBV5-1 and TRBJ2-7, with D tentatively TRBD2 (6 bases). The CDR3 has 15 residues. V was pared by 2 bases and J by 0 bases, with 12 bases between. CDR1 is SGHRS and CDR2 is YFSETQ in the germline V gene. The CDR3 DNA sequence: TGCGCCAGCAGCTTCCGGGACTTGAGCTCCTACGAGCAGTACTTC. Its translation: CASSFRDLSSYEQYF.

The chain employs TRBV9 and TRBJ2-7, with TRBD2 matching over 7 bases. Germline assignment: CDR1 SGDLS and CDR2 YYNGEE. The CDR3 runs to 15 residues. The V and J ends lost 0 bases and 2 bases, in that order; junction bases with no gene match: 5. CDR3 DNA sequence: TGTGCCAGCAGCGTAGGCGGGGACTACACCTACGAGCAGTACTTC. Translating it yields CASSVGGDYTYEQYF.

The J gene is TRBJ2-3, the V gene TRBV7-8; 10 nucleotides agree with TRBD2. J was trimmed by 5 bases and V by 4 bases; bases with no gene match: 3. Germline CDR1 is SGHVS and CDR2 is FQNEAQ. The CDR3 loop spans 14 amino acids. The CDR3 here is CASSSSGSEDTQYF. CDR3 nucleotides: TGTGCCAGCAGCTCTAGCGGGAGCGAAGATACGCAGTATTTT.

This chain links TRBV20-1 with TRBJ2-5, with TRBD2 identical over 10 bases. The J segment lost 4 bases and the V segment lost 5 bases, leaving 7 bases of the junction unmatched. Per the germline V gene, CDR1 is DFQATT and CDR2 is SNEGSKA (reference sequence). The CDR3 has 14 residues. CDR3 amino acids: CSASIAGGPETQYF. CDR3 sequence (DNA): TGCAGTGCTTCTATAGCGGGGGGACCAGAGACCCAGTACTTC.

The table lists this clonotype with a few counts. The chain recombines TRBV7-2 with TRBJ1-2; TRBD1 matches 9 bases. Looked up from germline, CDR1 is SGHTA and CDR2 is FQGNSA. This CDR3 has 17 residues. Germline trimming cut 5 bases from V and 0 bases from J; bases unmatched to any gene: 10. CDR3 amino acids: CASSRRDRASTNYGYTF. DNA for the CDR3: TGTGCCAGCAGCCGGCGGGACAGGGCTTCTACTAACTATGGCTACACCTTC.

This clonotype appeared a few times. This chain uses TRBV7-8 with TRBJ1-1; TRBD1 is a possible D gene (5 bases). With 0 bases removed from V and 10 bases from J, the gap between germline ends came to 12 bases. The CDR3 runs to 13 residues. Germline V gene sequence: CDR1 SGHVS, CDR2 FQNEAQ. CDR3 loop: CASSLAWGEGAFF. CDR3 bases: TGTGCCAGCAGCTTAGCGTGGGGGGAGGGAGCTTTCTTT. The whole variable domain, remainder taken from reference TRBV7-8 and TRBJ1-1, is GAGVSQSPRYKVAKRGQDVALRCDPISGHVSLFWYQQALGQGPEFLTYFQNEAQLDKSGLPSDRFFAERPEGSVSTLKIQRTQQEDSAVYLCASSLAWGEGAFFGQGTRLTVV.

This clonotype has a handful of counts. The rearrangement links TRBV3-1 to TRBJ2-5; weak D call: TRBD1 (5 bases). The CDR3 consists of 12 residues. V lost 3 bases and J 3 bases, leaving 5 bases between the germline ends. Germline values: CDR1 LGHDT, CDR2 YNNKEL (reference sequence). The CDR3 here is CASSHREETQYF. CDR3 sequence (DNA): TGTGCCAGCAGCCACAGGGAAGAGACCCAGTACTTC.

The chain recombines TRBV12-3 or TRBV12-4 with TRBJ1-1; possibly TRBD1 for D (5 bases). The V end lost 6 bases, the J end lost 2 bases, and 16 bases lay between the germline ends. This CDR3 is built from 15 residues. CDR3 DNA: TGTGCCAGCAGCTGGGACCTTACGGCCAACACTGAAGCTTTCTTT. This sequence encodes CASSWDLTANTEAFF.